This record covers a single TCR beta chain. As yet, its antigen is unknown. TCR cDNA molecules each had a unique molecular identifier. One entry per CDR3 protein results from TCRdb running MiXCR on the 5' RACE reads. The table includes about 18,000 distinct CDR3 sequences, about 19% detected once. The data were taken from a study of spatial heterogeneity in lung cancer. Study-level background: Each time, sequencing found more beta-chain sequences than alpha-chain sequences. Study-wide findings and caveats: Ubiquitous expanded tumor TCRs appeared in blood more at resection than follow-up.

Time point: sample taken at primary tumor resection. Extraction of whole RNA from tumor, nontumor lung or frozen PBMC preceded unsorted sequencing. Just over 70 TRACERx patients with early, untreated non-small cell lung cancer donated samples. The sequenced sample was PBMCs, obtained at surgery. The receptor's source is a male donor with early-stage non-small cell lung cancer.

For the CDR3, the DNA is TGCAGTGCTTTGACTAGCGACCAAGAGACCCAGTACTTC. The encoded protein is CSALTSDQETQYF. J is TRBJ2-5 and V is TRBV20-1; TRBD2 matches 8 bases. The germline CDR1 and CDR2 sequences are DFQATT and SNEGSKA (reference sequence). Trimming at V came to 5 bases and at J to 0 bases, leaving 2 bases not matched to a gene. This CDR3 is 13 amino acids long.